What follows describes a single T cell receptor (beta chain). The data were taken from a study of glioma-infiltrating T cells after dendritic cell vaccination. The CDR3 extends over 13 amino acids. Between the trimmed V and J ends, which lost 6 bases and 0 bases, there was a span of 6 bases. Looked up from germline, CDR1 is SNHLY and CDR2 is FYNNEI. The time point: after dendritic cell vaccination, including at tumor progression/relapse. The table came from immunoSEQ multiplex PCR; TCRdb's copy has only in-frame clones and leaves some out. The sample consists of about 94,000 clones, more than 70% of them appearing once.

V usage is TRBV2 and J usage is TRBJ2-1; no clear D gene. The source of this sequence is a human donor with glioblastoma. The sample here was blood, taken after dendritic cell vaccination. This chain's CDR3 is CASSRGSYNEQFF. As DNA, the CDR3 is TGTGCCAGCAGCCGAGGCTCCTACAATGAGCAGTTCTTC. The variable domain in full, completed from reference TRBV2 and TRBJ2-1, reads EPEVTQTPSHQVTQMGQEVILRCVPISNHLYFYWYRQILGQKVEFLVSFYNNEISEKSEIFDDQFSVERPDGSNFTLKIRSTKLEDSAMYFCASSRGSYNEQFFGPGTRLTVL.